This paragraph covers one T cell receptor beta chain sequence. Its antigen is as yet unknown. This specimen comes from a study of persistence of HIV-infected CD4 T cells. Overlapping HIV-1 Gag 15-mer peptides at 0.85 to 1 ug per peptide per mL were used. CD4+ T cells upregulating both CD40 ligand and CD69 were sorted as responding cells. Broader study findings: The rare CMV-responding cells with HIV-1 proviruses were not separately TCR-sequenced. Within sorted populations, more oligoclonal TCRs accompanied more oligoclonal proviruses.

The immunoSEQ assay was version 4, run in survey mode. Assay used: immunoSEQ multiplex PCR; TCRdb lists only in-frame clones, some missing. The table records thousands of clones, around 82% of them present only once. This TCR was sampled from an adult woman with HIV who was CMV-seropositive. Sequencing used CD4+ T cells sorted from PBMCs after 18-hour stimulation, obtained from a patient who received antiretroviral therapy.

CDR3 sequence (DNA): TGTGCCAGTAACCGAGGCACAGATACGCAGTATTTT. Translated: CASNRGTDTQYF. The rearrangement joins TRBV19 to TRBJ2-3; no reliable D call. The CDR3 contains 12 residues. With 7 bases removed from V and 1 base from J, the gap between germline ends came to 6 bases. Germline lookup yields CDR1 LNHDA and CDR2 SQIVND (reference sequence).